Listed below are T cell receptor beta chains from one sample, sequenced in a study of T cell responses to AZD1222 COVID-19 vaccine. The assay was immunoSEQ multiplex PCR, and TCRdb's table has in-frame clones only and misses some. The sample consists of 150,000 to 190,000 clones, 75% to 90% of them appearing once. This sample comprised peripheral blood, obtained after recovery from COVID-19. Every receptor here comes from an adult who had recovered from COVID-19. Both conserved end residues are part of each CDR3. Each record gives: J gene, V gene, clone size, D gene, CDR3 protein, CDR3 DNA. The D gene is left open where the match is weak. The listing skips clone size in some rows; elsewhere it reads once, few, many or a size class.

>TRBJ2-7|TRBV29-1|few|.
CSAGQQYEQYF
TGCAGCGCCGGACAGCAATACGAGCAGTACTTC
>TRBJ2-7|TRBV29-1|few|.
CSVGWGAGGYEQYF
TGCAGCGTTGGATGGGGCGCTGGGGGATACGAGCAGTACTTC
>TRBJ1-1|TRBV11-3|.|.
CASSVLSNTEAFF
TGTGCCAGCAGCGTCCTTAGTAACACTGAAGCTTTCTTT
>TRBJ1-5|TRBV3-1/TRBV3-2|.|.
CASSQDGGTNQPQHF
TGTGCCAGCAGCCAAGACGGGGGAACTAATCAGCCCCAGCATTTT
>TRBJ2-2|TRBV4-1|once|.
CASRNRNTGELFF
TGCGCCAGCAGGAACAGGAACACCGGGGAGCTGTTTTTT
>TRBJ1-3|TRBV9|.|.
CASSVEWRNTIYF
TGTGCCAGCAGCGTAGAGTGGCGAAACACCATATATTTT
>TRBJ2-7|TRBV28|.|.
CASGTSGRVRDEQYF
TGTGCCAGCGGCACGTCAGGCAGGGTAAGGGACGAGCAGTACTTC
>TRBJ1-2|TRBV5-1|.|.
CASSLRSPNYGYTF
TGCGCCAGCAGCCTCCGGAGTCCTAACTATGGCTACACCTTC
>TRBJ2-1|TRBV5-1|.|.
CASSWMAEAYNEQFF
TGCGCCAGCAGCTGGATGGCGGAGGCCTACAATGAGCAGTTCTTC
>TRBJ2-3|TRBV5-4|few|TRBD2
CASSRGLAGSTDTQYF
TGTGCCAGCAGTCGGGGACTAGCGGGGAGCACAGATACGCAGTATTTT
>TRBJ1-2|TRBV28|.|TRBD1
CASRQRTGGYGYTF
TGTGCCAGCAGACAACGGACAGGGGGGTACGGCTACACCTTC
>TRBJ2-5|TRBV5-1|.|TRBD2
CASSLTGLAVQETQYF
TGCGCCAGCAGCTTGACGGGACTAGCGGTTCAAGAGACCCAGTACTTC
>TRBJ2-1|TRBV6-4|.|TRBD2
CASSELANLGYNEQFF
TGTGCCAGCAGCGAACTAGCGAACTTGGGATACAATGAGCAGTTCTTC
>TRBJ1-5|TRBV6-2/TRBV6-3|.|.
CASSTPTGIPNQPQHF
TGTGCCAGCAGCACCCCAACAGGGATCCCTAATCAGCCCCAGCATTTT
>TRBJ1-5|TRBV7-2|.|.
CASRGQPNQPQHF
TGTGCCAGCAGAGGACAGCCCAATCAGCCCCAGCATTTT
>TRBJ2-3|TRBV6-1|.|TRBD2
CASSGVTSGSTDTQYF
TGTGCCAGCAGTGGCGTGACTAGCGGCAGCACAGATACGCAGTATTTT
>TRBJ2-6|TRBV7-2|.|TRBD1
CARGDRVTSGANVLTF
TGTGCCAGGGGAGACAGGGTAACCTCTGGGGCCAACGTCCTGACTTTC
>TRBJ2-7|TRBV7-9|.|TRBD1
CASSLALGQDYEQYF
TGTGCCAGCAGCTTAGCGCTCGGACAGGACTACGAGCAGTACTTC
>TRBJ1-4|TRBV7-9|.|.
CASSRLGSSNEKLFF
TGTGCCAGCAGTCGTTTGGGTTCTTCTAATGAAAAACTGTTTTTT
>TRBJ2-4|TRBV6-6|.|TRBD1
CASSSGQGAKNIQYF
TGTGCCAGCAGTTCAGGACAGGGCGCCAAAAACATTCAGTACTTC
>TRBJ2-2|TRBV5-3|.|TRBD1
CARSTRTGRYTGELFF
TGTGCCAGAAGCACCCGGACAGGGAGGTACACCGGGGAGCTGTTTTTT
>TRBJ1-1|TRBV7-2|.|.
CASSLVGEIVNTEAFF
TGTGCCAGCAGCTTAGTCGGTGAAATAGTGAACACTGAAGCTTTCTTT
>TRBJ1-5|TRBV19|.|.
CASSLGAGAQYQPQHF
TGTGCCAGTAGTCTCGGGGCAGGCGCCCAGTATCAGCCCCAGCATTTT
>TRBJ2-1|TRBV7-3|.|TRBD2
CASSLGGSYNEQFF
TGTGCCAGCAGCTTAGGCGGGAGCTACAATGAGCAGTTCTTC
>TRBJ2-7|TRBV5-1|once|.
CASSLGEGLPVHEQYF
TGCGCCAGCAGCCTAGGGGAAGGGCTTCCCGTCCACGAGCAGTACTTC
>TRBJ2-7|TRBV27|.|TRBD2
CASSLAPPGLVFGRYEQYF
TGTGCCAGCAGTTTAGCCCCCCCGGGACTAGTCTTTGGGCGATACGAGCAGTACTTC
>TRBJ1-1|TRBV19|.|.
CASSIGGGEAFF
TGTGCCAGTAGTATAGGGGGAGGGGAAGCTTTCTTT
>TRBJ2-2|TRBV7-3|.|.
CASSPDRPGTGELFF
TGTGCCAGCAGCCCGGACCGACCGGGGACCGGGGAGCTGTTTTTT
>TRBJ2-1|TRBV18|.|TRBD1
CASSPDRGTYNEQFF
TGTGCCAGCTCACCGGACAGGGGCACCTACAATGAGCAGTTCTTC
>TRBJ1-2|TRBV15|.|.
CATSGLGQTMDLRDYGYTF
TGTGCCACCAGCGGCCTAGGACAGACGATGGATCTTCGGGACTATGGCTACACCTTC
>TRBJ2-7|TRBV25-1|.|.
CASSVMGDRKGYEQYF
TGTGCCAGCAGTGTAATGGGGGATCGCAAGGGCTACGAGCAGTACTTC
>TRBJ2-6|TRBV18|.|.
CASSPALGANVLTF
TGTGCCAGCTCACCAGCCCTCGGGGCCAACGTCCTGACTTTC
>TRBJ2-3|TRBV10-3|once|.
CATMGDTQGADTQYF
TGTGCCACCATGGGAGACACCCAAGGAGCAGATACGCAGTATTTT
>TRBJ2-7|TRBV18|.|TRBD2
CASSPPTSAYEQYF
TGTGCCAGCTCACCACCGACTAGCGCCTACGAGCAGTACTTC
>TRBJ2-3|TRBV27|.|TRBD1
CASSLVAGTGGWNTQYF
TGTGCCAGCAGTTTAGTCGCCGGGACAGGGGGTTGGAATACGCAGTATTTT
>TRBJ1-1|TRBV9|.|.
CASSEGLSIMNTEAFF
TGTGCCAGCAGCGAGGGGCTATCGATCATGAACACTGAAGCTTTCTTT
>TRBJ1-3|TRBV18|.|TRBD1
CASSGQRNTIYF
TGTGCCAGCTCGGGACAGAGAAACACCATATATTTT
>TRBJ2-2|TRBV12-5|.|.
CASGLAPNTGELFF
TGTGCTAGTGGTTTAGCCCCGAACACCGGGGAGCTGTTTTTT
>TRBJ2-7|TRBV11-2|.|.
CASSLGFVGSYEQYF
TGTGCCAGCAGCTTAGGTTTTGTTGGTTCCTACGAGCAGTACTTC
>TRBJ1-1|TRBV5-1|.|.
CASSLDARGKDTEAFF
TGCGCCAGCAGCTTGGATGCAAGGGGCAAGGACACTGAAGCTTTCTTT
>TRBJ1-1|TRBV6-2/TRBV6-3|many|.
CASTPHVNTEAFF
TGTGCCAGCACCCCTCACGTTAACACTGAAGCTTTCTTT
>TRBJ1-1|TRBV2|.|.
CASGYTEAFF
TGTGCCAGCGGGTACACTGAAGCTTTCTTT
>TRBJ1-1|TRBV7-9|once|.
CASSLLRGSTEAFF
TGTGCCAGCAGCTTGCTCAGGGGATCCACTGAAGCTTTCTTT
>TRBJ2-7|TRBV5-1|.|TRBD1
CASSLATGQGSYEQYF
TGCGCCAGCAGCTTAGCCACGGGACAGGGGAGCTACGAGCAGTACTTC
>TRBJ1-4|TRBV7-2|.|TRBD1
CASSLTGGEEKLFF
TGTGCCAGCAGCTTGACAGGGGGCGAAGAAAAACTGTTTTTT
>TRBJ2-5|TRBV3-1/TRBV3-2|.|.
CASSQGLSGETQYF
TGTGCCAGCAGCCAAGGTTTATCGGGGGAGACCCAGTACTTC